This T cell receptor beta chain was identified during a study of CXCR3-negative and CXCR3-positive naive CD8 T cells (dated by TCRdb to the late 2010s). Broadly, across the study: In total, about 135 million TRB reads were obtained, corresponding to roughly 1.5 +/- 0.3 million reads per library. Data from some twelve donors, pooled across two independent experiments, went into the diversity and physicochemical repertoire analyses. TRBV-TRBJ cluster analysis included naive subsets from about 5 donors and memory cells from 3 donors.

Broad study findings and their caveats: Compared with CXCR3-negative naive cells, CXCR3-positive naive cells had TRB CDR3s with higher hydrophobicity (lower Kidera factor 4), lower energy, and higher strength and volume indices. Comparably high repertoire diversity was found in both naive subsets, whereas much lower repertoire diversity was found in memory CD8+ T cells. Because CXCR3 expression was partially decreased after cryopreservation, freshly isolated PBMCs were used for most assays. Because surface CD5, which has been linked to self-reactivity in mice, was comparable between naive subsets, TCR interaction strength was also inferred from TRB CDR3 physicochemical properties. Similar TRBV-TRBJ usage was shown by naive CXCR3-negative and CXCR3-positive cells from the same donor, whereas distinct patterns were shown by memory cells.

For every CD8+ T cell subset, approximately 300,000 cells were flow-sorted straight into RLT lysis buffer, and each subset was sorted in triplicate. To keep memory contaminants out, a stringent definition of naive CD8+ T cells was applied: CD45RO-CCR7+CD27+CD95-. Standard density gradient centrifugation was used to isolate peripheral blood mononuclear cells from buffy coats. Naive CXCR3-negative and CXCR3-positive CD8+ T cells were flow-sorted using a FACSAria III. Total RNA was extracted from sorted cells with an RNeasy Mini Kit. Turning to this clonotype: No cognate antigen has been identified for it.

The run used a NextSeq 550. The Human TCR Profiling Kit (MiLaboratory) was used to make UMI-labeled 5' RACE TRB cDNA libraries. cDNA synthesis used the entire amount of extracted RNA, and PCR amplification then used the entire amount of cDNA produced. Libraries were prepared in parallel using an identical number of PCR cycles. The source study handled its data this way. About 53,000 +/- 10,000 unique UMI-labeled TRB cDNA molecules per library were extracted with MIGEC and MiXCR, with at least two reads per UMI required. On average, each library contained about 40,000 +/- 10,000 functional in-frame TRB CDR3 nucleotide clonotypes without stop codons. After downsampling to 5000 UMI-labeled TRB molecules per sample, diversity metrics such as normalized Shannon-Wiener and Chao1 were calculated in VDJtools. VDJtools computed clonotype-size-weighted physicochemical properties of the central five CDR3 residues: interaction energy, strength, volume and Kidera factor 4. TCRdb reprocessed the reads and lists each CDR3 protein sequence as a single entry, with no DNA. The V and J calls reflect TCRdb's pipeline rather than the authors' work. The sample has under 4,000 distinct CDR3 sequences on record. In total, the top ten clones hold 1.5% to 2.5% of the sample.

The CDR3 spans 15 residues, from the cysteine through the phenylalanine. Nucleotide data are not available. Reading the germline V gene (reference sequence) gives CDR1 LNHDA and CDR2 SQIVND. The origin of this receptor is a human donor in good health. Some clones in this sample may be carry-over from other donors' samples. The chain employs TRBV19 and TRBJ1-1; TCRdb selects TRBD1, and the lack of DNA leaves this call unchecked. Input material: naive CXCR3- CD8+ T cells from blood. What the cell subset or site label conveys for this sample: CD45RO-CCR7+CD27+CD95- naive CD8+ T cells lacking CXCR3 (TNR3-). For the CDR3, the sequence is CASSIEWDRDTEAFF.